These T cell receptor beta chains were read from a single sample in a study of T cell responses to AZD1222 COVID-19 vaccine. TCRdb's table, derived via immunoSEQ multiplex PCR, lists solely in-frame clones and lacks some. Counted here are fewer than 85,000 clones, 83% occurring once; the ten biggest clones make up about 1.3%. The specimen was peripheral blood, collected 28 days after the second AZD1222 dose. All receptors derive from an adult who received the AZD1222 COVID-19 vaccine. Both conserved end residues are part of each CDR3. A D gene is named only where the DNA matches it firmly. Clone size appears in some rows only: once, few, many, or a class for an expanded clone.

clone_size	d_call	v_call	j_call	cdr3_aa	cdr3_nt
few	NA	TRBV7-8	TRBJ1-2	CASSSTRAPNGYTF	TGTGCCAGCAGCTCCACCAGGGCGCCGAATGGCTACACCTTC
NA	TRBD2	TRBV28	TRBJ2-7	CASRLPGLAYPYEQYF	TGTGCCAGCAGACTCCCGGGACTAGCATATCCCTACGAGCAGTACTTC
once	NA	TRBV19	TRBJ1-5	CASSIARVLQWGSQPQHF	TGTGCCAGTAGTATAGCCCGAGTCTTGCAGTGGGGGAGTCAGCCCCAGCATTTT
few	TRBD1	TRBV11-3	TRBJ2-7	CASSPQTGGISEQYF	TGTGCCAGCAGCCCCCAGACAGGGGGGATCTCCGAGCAGTACTTC
NA	NA	TRBV30	TRBJ2-1	CAWSGTINEQFF	TGTGCCTGGTCCGGGACCATAAATGAGCAGTTCTTC
NA	TRBD1	TRBV4-3	TRBJ1-2	CASSQVGTGGLLGYTF	TGCGCCAGCAGCCAAGTTGGGACAGGGGGCCTCCTAGGCTACACCTTC
NA	NA	TRBV2	TRBJ1-5	CASSFTGNQGNQPQHF	TGTGCCAGCAGTTTTACAGGGAATCAGGGCAATCAGCCCCAGCATTTT
once	NA	TRBV19	TRBJ2-1	CASSIRAYNEQFF	TGTGCCAGTAGTATAAGGGCCTACAATGAGCAGTTCTTC
NA	NA	TRBV13	TRBJ2-1	CASSSTTAGRSYNEQFF	TGTGCCAGCAGCTCCACTACGGCAGGGAGGTCCTACAATGAGCAGTTCTTC
NA	NA	TRBV5-4	TRBJ2-7	CASSLRQGEQYF	TGTGCCAGCAGCTTGCGCCAGGGGGAGCAGTACTTC
NA	TRBD1	TRBV28	TRBJ2-5	CASSLGRDRGLKETQYF	TGTGCCAGCAGCTTAGGGAGGGACAGGGGGCTGAAAGAGACCCAGTACTTC
NA	NA	TRBV5-6	TRBJ1-2	CASRSGAVGYGYTF	TGTGCCAGCAGGTCAGGGGCCGTTGGCTATGGCTACACCTTC
once	NA	TRBV4-1	TRBJ1-2	CASSQEGIGYTF	TGCGCCAGCAGCCAAGAGGGAATAGGCTACACCTTC
NA	NA	TRBV2	TRBJ1-5	CASSEALVDRSQHF	TGTGCCAGCAGTGAAGCGCTAGTTGACAGGTCCCAGCATTTT
NA	TRBD1	TRBV5-1	TRBJ2-3	CASSLGPGTGASTDTQYF	TGCGCCAGCAGCTTGGGGCCCGGGACAGGCGCTTCCACAGATACGCAGTATTTT
NA	TRBD1	TRBV6-6	TRBJ1-2	CASSYRGQGADGYTF	TGTGCCAGCAGTTACAGGGGACAGGGGGCTGATGGCTACACCTTC
NA	TRBD1	TRBV28	TRBJ1-1	CASSLPPTGAGGENTEAFF	TGTGCCAGCAGTCTTCCTCCGACAGGGGCCGGGGGTGAGAACACTGAAGCTTTCTTT
NA	NA	TRBV6-1	TRBJ1-5	CASSEFSAQHF	TGTGCCAGCAGTGAATTTTCGGCCCAGCATTTT
NA	TRBD2	TRBV11-2	TRBJ2-2	CASRDGLAGTGELFF	TGTGCCAGCAGGGACGGACTAGCGGGCACCGGGGAGCTGTTTTTT
NA	TRBD1	TRBV5-4	TRBJ1-4	CASSIKQGRGEKLFF	TGTGCCAGCAGCATAAAACAGGGGAGGGGTGAAAAACTGTTTTTT
NA	TRBD1	TRBV7-2	TRBJ2-1	CASRSGITGGQQFF	TGTGCCAGCAGAAGCGGAATAACAGGGGGACAGCAGTTCTTC
NA	NA	TRBV12-1	TRBJ2-1	CASSFNGLAGGLNEQFF	TGTGCCAGCAGCTTTAATGGACTAGCGGGAGGTCTGAATGAGCAGTTCTTC
NA	TRBD2	TRBV6-5	TRBJ2-6	CASSYSGGLLTF	TGTGCCAGCAGTTACTCGGGAGGGCTCCTGACTTTC
NA	NA	TRBV5-1	TRBJ1-1	CASSLGEQWNTEAFF	TGCGCCAGCAGCTTAGGGGAACAGTGGAACACTGAAGCTTTCTTT
NA	TRBD1	TRBV10-3	TRBJ1-2	CAISPGQGVGYTF	TGTGCCATCAGCCCCGGACAGGGAGTTGGCTACACCTTC
NA	NA	TRBV5-5	TRBJ2-1	CASSPSGVNEQFF	TGTGCCAGCAGCCCCTCAGGGGTCAATGAGCAGTTCTTC
NA	NA	TRBV15	TRBJ1-2	CATSRVPQDTNYGYTF	TGTGCCACCAGCAGAGTTCCCCAAGATACTAACTATGGCTACACCTTC
NA	TRBD1	TRBV28	TRBJ1-2	CASSPGGENYGYTF	TGTGCCAGCAGCCCAGGGGGCGAGAACTATGGCTACACCTTC
few	TRBD1	TRBV19	TRBJ2-6	CASSTNTGVYLTSGANVLTF	TGTGCCAGTAGTACAAACACAGGGGTCTACTTAACCTCTGGGGCCAACGTCCTGACTTTC
NA	TRBD1	TRBV7-2	TRBJ2-3	CASSLERTGEDRYTQYF	TGTGCCAGCAGCTTAGAAAGGACAGGCGAGGATAGGTATACGCAGTATTTT
NA	NA	TRBV30	TRBJ1-2	CAWSDKGTLYGYTF	TGTGCCTGGAGTGACAAGGGGACACTCTATGGCTACACCTTC
NA	NA	TRBV7-2	TRBJ1-2	CASSLPSLSGYTF	TGTGCCAGCAGCTTACCCTCTCTCTCTGGCTACACCTTC
NA	TRBD1	TRBV3-1/TRBV3-2	TRBJ1-1	CASSQSGGGRSTEAFF	TGTGCCAGCAGCCAATCAGGGGGCGGGAGGAGCACTGAAGCTTTCTTT
NA	NA	TRBV28	TRBJ1-2	CAILGGLSNYGYTF	TGTGCCATCCTGGGAGGGCTCAGTAACTATGGCTACACCTTC
NA	TRBD1	TRBV28	TRBJ1-5	CASSQGQGARHNQPQHF	TGTGCCAGCAGCCAAGGACAGGGTGCCCGTCACAATCAGCCCCAGCATTTT
few	TRBD1	TRBV5-6	TRBJ1-2	CASSLVGQGVYGYTF	TGTGCCAGCAGCTTGGTTGGACAGGGGGTTTATGGCTACACCTTC
few	TRBD1	TRBV11-2	TRBJ1-2	CASSQMGQGRGYTF	TGTGCCAGCAGCCAAATGGGACAGGGTCGTGGCTACACCTTC
NA	NA	TRBV10-3	TRBJ1-3	CAISVGEGNTIYF	TGTGCCATCAGTGTCGGGGAAGGAAACACCATATATTTT
few	NA	TRBV7-6	TRBJ1-3	CASSLNRAPGNTIYF	TGTGCCAGCAGCTTAAACAGGGCCCCTGGAAACACCATATATTTT
few	TRBD1	TRBV6-2/TRBV6-3	TRBJ1-4	CASSYGTGGNEKLFF	TGTGCCAGCAGTTATGGGACAGGGGGCAATGAAAAACTGTTTTTT
NA	TRBD1	TRBV7-8	TRBJ2-1	CASSPRQGVVSEQFF	TGTGCCAGCAGCCCCCGACAGGGGGTAGTTAGTGAGCAGTTCTTC
NA	NA	TRBV12-3/TRBV12-4	TRBJ2-2	CASALAGELFF	TGTGCCAGCGCCCTTGCCGGGGAGCTGTTTTTT
NA	NA	TRBV10-3	TRBJ1-1	CAIRVIGIDSMNTEAFF	TGTGCCATCAGGGTAATTGGAATCGACAGCATGAACACTGAAGCTTTCTTT
once	NA	TRBV7-9	TRBJ1-1	CASRGGRATEAFF	TGTGCCAGCAGAGGGGGGCGGGCCACTGAAGCTTTCTTT
NA	NA	TRBV7-2	TRBJ1-6	CASSLVPATRSSYNSPLHF	TGTGCCAGCAGCTTAGTTCCGGCTACGCGAAGCTCCTATAATTCACCCCTCCACTTT
NA	TRBD1	TRBV19	TRBJ2-1	CASRTDRGPSEQFF	TGTGCCAGTAGGACGGACAGGGGGCCGAGTGAGCAGTTCTTC
NA	TRBD1	TRBV5-1	TRBJ1-1	CASGALQGGNTEAFF	TGCGCCAGCGGAGCTTTACAGGGGGGAAACACTGAAGCTTTCTTT
NA	NA	TRBV2	TRBJ1-5	CASSYTSNQPQHF	TGTGCCAGCAGTTACACGTCCAATCAGCCCCAGCATTTT
NA	NA	TRBV5-4	TRBJ1-6	CASSLLRMESSYNSPLHF	TGTGCCAGCAGCTTGCTACGGATGGAGAGCTCCTATAATTCACCCCTCCACTTT
NA	NA	TRBV7-9	TRBJ1-1	CASSPPTGGLSEAFF	TGTGCCAGCAGCCCACCGACGGGGGGCTTATCTGAAGCTTTCTTT
once	TRBD1	TRBV4-3	TRBJ1-2	CASSQGRDRGSDGYTF	TGCGCCAGCAGCCAAGGTCGGGACAGGGGGTCGGATGGCTACACCTTC
NA	NA	TRBV28	TRBJ1-4	CASRTDDRAKRATNEKLFF	TGTGCCAGCAGAACGGACGATCGGGCGAAACGGGCAACTAATGAAAAACTGTTTTTT
NA	TRBD2	TRBV7-2	TRBJ2-7	CASTTSGYEQYF	TGTGCCAGCACGACTAGCGGGTACGAGCAGTACTTC
NA	TRBD2	TRBV28	TRBJ2-1	CASSLAGGPQFF	TGTGCCAGCAGTTTGGCGGGAGGGCCCCAGTTCTTC